This TCR beta chain is drawn from a study of T-cell memory formation after mild COVID-19. Looking at the study overall: Clusters were largely donor specific. Notes on the study in general: Clones contracting over day 15 to 85 were CD4/CD8 balanced, with later expanders leaning CD4+. Researchers report contracting CD4+ clones mostly in CM and EM, with CD8+ clones in EMRA.

The germline CDR1 and CDR2 sequences are SGHDT and YYEEEE. J was trimmed by 13 bases and V by 1 base; bases with no gene match: 5. The CDR3 covers 12 residues. In TCRdb, the 5' RACE reads were re-called with MiXCR into one record per CDR3 protein. The data show 160,000 or so distinct CDR3 sequences, with 31% seen just once and around 13% held by the top ten. Details on this clonotype: Its antigen is unknown.

Sequenced input: PBMCs or a T cell subset sorted from them (not recorded which). J is TRBJ2-4 and V is TRBV5-6, with 7 nucleotides matching TRBD1. The TCR sequence derives from an adult woman who had mild COVID-19 (a few samples of this study predate the infection). Cell type and time point are not known. The CDR3 region is CASSLSRDSQYF. The CDR3 nucleotides are TGTGCCAGCAGCTTGTCCAGGGACAGCCAGTACTTC.